This T cell receptor (beta chain) is drawn from a study of T cell responses to AZD1222 COVID-19 vaccine. Overall study context: Recipients boosted at about 4 weeks or about 12 weeks are pooled. Study-wide results and caveats: Seropositive status at baseline applied to only a handful of AZD1222 recipients. Nearly half of spike-specific TCRs reportedly target unmutated variant regions. Clonal diversity was possibly underestimated, and white British individuals and females predominated among donors.

V lost 3 bases and J lost 4, with 9 bases in between. This CDR3 spans 13 amino acids. Germline loops: CDR1 MNHEY, CDR2 SVGAGI. Details on this clone: Its target is not known.

Generated by immunoSEQ multiplex PCR, the TCRdb table keeps only in-frame clones and is missing some. The repertoire holds 90,000 to 150,000 clones, with 75% to 95% as singletons. The chain combines TRBV6-5 with TRBJ1-1, with D hard to call. This clonotype was obtained from an adult in good health. Sequencing was performed on peripheral blood, taken on day 0 of AZD1222 vaccination. CDR3 sequence: CASSYERGTEAFF. The CDR3 DNA reads as TGTGCCAGCAGTTATGAGCGAGGCACTGAAGCTTTCTTT.